The sequence of this TCR beta chain was determined in a study of control samples from healthy donors and cancer patients (TCRdb year 2020). The library was built by means of the immunoSEQ multiplex PCR assay. Held by TCRdb, this immuneACCESS table contains in-frame sequences only and omits some clones. Under half of the omission traces to an unresolved V gene where checked; the cause of the rest is unknown. This sample is represented by fewer than 25,000 clones; 65% to 90% of them were singletons. 27% of the sample belongs to the ten largest clones. Regarding this clone: No antigen is known for it. Base quality data are lacking; no much larger clone is found one base away.

There are 17 amino acids in the CDR3, from cysteine to phenylalanine inclusive. The retained sequence is limited to the CDR3, 51 bases, with the frame set at the first base. The trim is 0 bases for V and 8 bases for J, with a gap of 19 bases between the germline ends. CDR1 and CDR2 are read off the germline V gene as SNHLY and FYNNEI. What was sequenced was PBMCs. The receptor chain draws on TRBV2 and TRBJ1-4; the D gene remains uncertain. The receptor was derived from a man aged 60 to 75 with head and neck cancer. The bases read TGTGCCAGCAGTGAAGCAGATCGGAGGGATGGGGTCGAAAAACTGTTTTTT. The resulting protein is CASSEADRRDGVEKLFF. With the portions outside the CDR3 filled from the reference TRBV2 and TRBJ1-4 genes, the complete variable region becomes EPEVTQTPSHQVTQMGQEVILRCVPISNHLYFYWYRQILGQKVEFLVSFYNNEISEKSEIFDDQFSVERPDGSNFTLKIRSTKLEDSAMYFCASSEADRRDGVEKLFFGSGTQLSVL.